The rows below give T cell receptor beta chains drawn from one sample of a study of T cell responses to AZD1222 COVID-19 vaccine. Only in-frame clones appear in the TCRdb table, and some are missing; sequencing was by immunoSEQ multiplex PCR. The table shows tens of thousands of clones, with roughly four fifths occurring only once. The sample in question was peripheral blood, obtained 28 days after the second AZD1222 dose. The receptors stem from an adult who received the AZD1222 COVID-19 vaccine. The CDR3 runs from the conserved cysteine through the conserved F or W. Fields, in order: V gene, J gene, D gene, clone size, CDR3 protein, CDR3 DNA. D genes are given only for firm matches. Rows give clone size only sometimes, using once, few, many, or a class for an expanded clone.

TRBV20-1	TRBJ2-2	NA	NA	CSARRTGELFF	TGCAGTGCTAGGAGGACCGGGGAGCTGTTTTTT
TRBV10-3	TRBJ2-3	TRBD1	NA	CAISESIPGQGITDTQYF	TGTGCCATCAGTGAGTCAATACCGGGACAGGGGATCACAGATACGCAGTATTTT
TRBV7-8	TRBJ2-7	TRBD1	NA	CASSFPGQGSDEQYF	TGTGCCAGCAGCTTCCCGGGACAGGGATCCGACGAGCAGTACTTC
TRBV19	TRBJ1-5	NA	NA	CASSKIWNSNQPQHF	TGTGCCAGTAGTAAAATCTGGAATAGCAATCAGCCCCAGCATTTT
TRBV6-5	TRBJ1-5	NA	NA	CASGADSNQPQHF	TGTGCCAGCGGGGCCGATAGCAATCAGCCCCAGCATTTT
TRBV5-8	TRBJ2-1	TRBD1	NA	CASSLWGGWTGGARYNEQFF	TGTGCCAGCAGCTTGTGGGGAGGGTGGACAGGGGGCGCTCGCTACAATGAGCAGTTCTTC
TRBV19	TRBJ2-3	NA	NA	CASSSQPTSTDTQYF	TGTGCCAGTAGTTCACAGCCCACTAGCACAGATACGCAGTATTTT
TRBV7-3	TRBJ2-1	TRBD2	few	CASSERGGSYNEQFF	TGTGCCAGCAGCGAGCGGGGGGGCTCCTACAATGAGCAGTTCTTC
TRBV6-5	TRBJ1-4	TRBD1	NA	CASSTQTGEREKLFF	TGTGCCAGCAGTACACAGACAGGGGAACGGGAAAAACTGTTTTTT
TRBV18	TRBJ2-4	TRBD2	NA	CASSPVAGDPIQYF	TGTGCCAGCTCACCAGTAGCGGGGGATCCCATTCAGTACTTC
TRBV6-6	TRBJ1-5	TRBD1	NA	CASSDTGVHNQPQHF	TGTGCCAGCAGTGATACAGGGGTCCACAATCAGCCCCAGCATTTT
TRBV7-9	TRBJ2-5	TRBD1	NA	CASSFIPTGGWQETQYF	TGTGCCAGCAGCTTCATCCCGACAGGGGGCTGGCAAGAGACCCAGTACTTC
TRBV30	TRBJ1-4	TRBD1	NA	CAWNRGQSTNEKLFF	TGTGCCTGGAACAGGGGACAGTCAACTAATGAAAAACTGTTTTTT
TRBV6-5	TRBJ1-1	NA	NA	CASRGGVISEAFF	TGTGCCAGCAGGGGTGGGGTTATCTCTGAAGCTTTCTTT
TRBV2	TRBJ1-4	TRBD1	NA	CASSRDRGVTNEKLFF	TGTGCCAGTAGCAGGGACAGGGGTGTAACTAATGAAAAACTGTTTTTT
TRBV15	TRBJ2-1	NA	once	CATSPGTQLSNEQFF	TGTGCCACCAGCCCTGGGACCCAACTCTCCAATGAGCAGTTCTTC
TRBV4-1	TRBJ2-5	TRBD1	NA	CASSLRQGDLQETQYF	TGCGCCAGCAGCCTCCGCCAGGGGGATCTCCAAGAGACCCAGTACTTC
TRBV4-3	TRBJ2-1	NA	few	CASSQVGTLGNEQFF	TGCGCCAGCAGCCAAGTTGGGACACTCGGAAATGAGCAGTTCTTC
TRBV28	TRBJ1-5	NA	NA	CASTYLPPGPLRPQHF	TGTGCCAGCACCTATCTACCGCCGGGCCCCTTGAGGCCCCAGCATTTT
TRBV2	TRBJ1-4	NA	NA	CASIVGLTEKLFF	TGTGCCAGCATAGTGGGGCTTACGGAAAAACTGTTTTTT
TRBV28	TRBJ1-5	NA	once	CASSLAGPGQPQHF	TGTGCCAGCAGTTTAGCAGGGCCGGGTCAGCCCCAGCATTTT
TRBV6-5	TRBJ2-7	NA	NA	CASSWGFRAYEQYF	TGTGCCAGCAGTTGGGGTTTCAGGGCCTACGAGCAGTACTTC
TRBV3-1/TRBV3-2	TRBJ2-7	NA	NA	CASSPWSGYEQYF	TGTGCCAGCAGCCCGTGGTCGGGATACGAGCAGTACTTC
TRBV28	TRBJ1-1	TRBD1	NA	CASSFNTGGQAFF	TGTGCCAGCAGTTTTAACACAGGGGGACAAGCTTTCTTT
TRBV6-5	TRBJ1-5	NA	once	CASRARNQPQHF	TGTGCCAGCAGGGCTCGCAATCAGCCCCAGCATTTT
TRBV12-3/TRBV12-4	TRBJ2-4	NA	NA	CASSLAGPNIQYF	TGTGCCAGCAGTTTAGCAGGGCCCAACATTCAGTACTTC
TRBV11-2	TRBJ2-1	NA	few	CASSLRGWAYNEQFF	TGTGCCAGCAGCTTAAGGGGGTGGGCCTACAATGAGCAGTTCTTC
TRBV29-1	TRBJ2-1	TRBD1	few	CSVDRQGAGNEQFF	TGCAGCGTTGATAGGCAGGGGGCAGGAAATGAGCAGTTCTTC
TRBV3-1/TRBV3-2	TRBJ1-1	NA	NA	CASSQGEREAFF	TGTGCCAGCAGCCAAGGTGAAAGGGAGGCTTTCTTT
TRBV20-1	TRBJ1-2	TRBD1	NA	CSASIPPGGAGANYGYTF	TGCAGTGCTAGTATACCCCCAGGGGGCGCGGGAGCTAACTATGGCTACACCTTC
TRBV21-1	TRBJ2-4	NA	NA	CASSKRPTGGVKNIQYF	TGTGCCAGCAGCAAAAGGCCAACAGGGGGCGTAAAAAACATTCAGTACTTC
TRBV18	TRBJ2-7	NA	NA	CASSPPFHEQYF	TGTGCCAGCTCACCACCATTCCACGAGCAGTACTTC
TRBV5-4	TRBJ1-2	NA	NA	CASSSSGYGYTF	TGTGCCAGCAGCTCCTCAGGCTATGGCTACACCTTC
TRBV7-9	TRBJ2-5	NA	NA	CASSPQVLETQYF	TGTGCCAGCAGCCCCCAGGTGTTGGAGACCCAGTACTTC
TRBV2	TRBJ2-2	NA	NA	CASGRNTGELFF	TGTGCCAGCGGGAGAAACACCGGGGAGCTGTTTTTT
TRBV5-4	TRBJ2-7	NA	NA	CASSKRGGPENYEQYF	TGTGCCAGCAGCAAACGAGGGGGGCCCGAGAACTACGAGCAGTACTTC
TRBV27	TRBJ2-5	NA	NA	CAPGQETQYF	TGTGCCCCCGGCCAAGAGACCCAGTACTTC
TRBV7-2	TRBJ1-5	NA	few	CASSSATQGISNQPQHF	TGTGCCAGCAGCTCGGCCACACAGGGCATTAGCAATCAGCCCCAGCATTTT
TRBV24-1	TRBJ2-1	TRBD1	few	CATKGANGDEQFF	TGTGCCACCAAGGGGGCAAACGGGGATGAGCAGTTCTTC
TRBV6-6	TRBJ2-7	NA	NA	CASSPNPQGHEQYF	TGTGCCAGCAGCCCTAACCCTCAGGGCCACGAGCAGTACTTC
TRBV7-3	TRBJ1-1	NA	NA	CASSLAGGPFEAFF	TGTGCCAGCAGCTTAGCCGGTGGCCCCTTTGAAGCTTTCTTT
TRBV5-1	TRBJ1-1	NA	NA	CASSRSQGIGEAFF	TGCGCCAGCAGCCGTTCCCAGGGGATCGGTGAAGCTTTCTTT
TRBV30	TRBJ2-5	NA	NA	CAWSGQVQETQYF	TGTGCCTGGAGTGGACAGGTACAAGAGACCCAGTACTTC
TRBV25-1	TRBJ1-2	TRBD1	few	CASSEQGESYTF	TGTGCCAGCAGTGAACAGGGGGAAAGCTACACCTTC
TRBV5-1	TRBJ2-7	NA	NA	CASSSRQAGTYEQYF	TGCGCCAGCAGCTCGAGACAGGCGGGGACCTACGAGCAGTACTTC
TRBV3-1/TRBV3-2	TRBJ2-1	TRBD2	NA	CASSQDSGRSLNEQFF	TGTGCCAGCAGCCAAGATAGCGGGAGGAGTCTCAATGAGCAGTTCTTC
TRBV24-1	TRBJ2-3	TRBD1	NA	CATSEPGQGAADTQYF	TGTGCCACCAGTGAGCCGGGACAGGGGGCCGCAGATACGCAGTATTTT
TRBV4-2	TRBJ2-2	NA	NA	CASSQETLGQDAGELFF	TGTGCCAGCAGCCAAGAGACCCTGGGGCAGGATGCCGGGGAGCTGTTTTTT
TRBV29-1	TRBJ2-7	TRBD2	NA	CSVRGLAGDEQYF	TGCAGCGTTCGGGGACTAGCGGGAGACGAGCAGTACTTC
TRBV28	TRBJ2-5	NA	NA	CASSSARETQYF	TGTGCCAGCAGTTCCGCGCGAGAGACCCAGTACTTC
TRBV9	TRBJ2-2	NA	few	CASSLLPASTGELFF	TGTGCCAGCAGCCTTCTCCCAGCAAGCACCGGGGAGCTGTTTTTT
TRBV30	TRBJ2-7	NA	NA	CAWSGGRSYEQYF	TGTGCCTGGAGTGGGGGCAGGAGCTACGAGCAGTACTTC
TRBV5-5	TRBJ1-2	NA	NA	CASSLENVNYGYTF	TGTGCCAGCAGCTTGGAGAACGTGAACTATGGCTACACCTTC